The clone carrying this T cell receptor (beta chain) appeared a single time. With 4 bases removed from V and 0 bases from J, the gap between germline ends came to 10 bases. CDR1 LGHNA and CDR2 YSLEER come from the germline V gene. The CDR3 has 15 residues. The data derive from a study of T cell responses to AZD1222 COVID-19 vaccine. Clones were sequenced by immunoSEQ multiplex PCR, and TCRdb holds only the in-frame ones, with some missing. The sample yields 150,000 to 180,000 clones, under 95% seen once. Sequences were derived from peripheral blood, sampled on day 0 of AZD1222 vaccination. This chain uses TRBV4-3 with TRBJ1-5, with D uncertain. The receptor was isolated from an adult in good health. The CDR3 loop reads CASSLEGGSNQPQHF. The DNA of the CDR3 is TGCGCCAGCAGCCTCGAGGGAGGTAGCAATCAGCCCCAGCATTTT.